These 15 T cell receptor beta chains originate from one sample sequenced in a study of blood T cells in healthy people across ages. The second PCR ran about 6 to 11 cycles with a sample-barcoded 5' primer and J-beta primers. One entry per CDR3 protein, called by TCRdb with MiXCR from the 5' RACE reads. The sample shows 850,000 to 1,300,000 distinct CDR3 sequences, 45% of them seen only once. Sequencing was performed on blood. These TCRs come from a woman aged 60-75 years in good health.

V gene TRBV14 combines with J gene TRBJ2-1; D unresolved. Between the trimmed V and J ends, which lost 4 bases and 1 base, there was a span of 17 bases. CDR1 is SGHDN and CDR2 is FVKESK in the germline V gene. The CDR3 runs 17 residues. The CDR3 DNA reads as TGTGCCAGCAGCCCACAGCTTGGGGTAGGATCCTACAATGAGCAGTTCTTC. Its translation is CASSPQLGVGSYNEQFF.

The CDR3 region has the DNA TGTGCCAGCAGCCCGGGGTGGGGGATCGACATTCAGTACTTC. Its translation is CASSPGWGIDIQYF. The chain joins TRBV5-6 to TRBJ2-7, with D perhaps being TRBD1 or TRBD2 (5 bases each). The DNA end favors TRBJ2-4, so the J call may be wrong. The V gene's germline CDR1 is SGHDT and CDR2 YYEEEE. The CDR3 spans 14 residues.

This clonotype was seen only a few times. This chain uses TRBV10-3 with TRBJ2-6; D perhaps matches TRBD2 (6 bases). V shed 4 bases and J shed 0 bases, with 10 bases lying between them. The CDR3 is 16 residues long. Germline V gives CDR1 ENHRY, CDR2 SYGVKD. The DNA for the CDR3 is TGTGCCATCAGTGTCGCGGGGAACTCTGGGGCCAACGTCCTGACTTTC. Translation gives CAISVAGNSGANVLTF.

This clonotype was recorded a few times. V and J are TRBV7-3 and TRBJ2-3; tentatively, D is TRBD1 (6 bases). Germline CDR1 reads SGHTA; CDR2 reads FQGTGA. V gave up 4 bases and J gave up 0 bases, with 17 bases separating them. CDR3 length: 17 amino acids. The CDR3 DNA reads TGTGCCAGCAGCTCCCACAGGGCCCTCAGTAGCACAGATACGCAGTATTTT. This sequence encodes CASSSHRALSSTDTQYF.

This chain links TRBV4-1 with TRBJ2-4; 14 bases agree with TRBD2. V trimming: 2 bases; J trimming: 0 bases; junction bases outside the gene matches: 9. The CDR3 sequence is 20 residues long. The germline V gene has CDR1 MGHRA and CDR2 YSYEKL. The DNA of the CDR3 is TGCGCCAGCAGCCAACCCTTTCCGGGACTAGCGGGGGTAGCCAAAAACATTCAGTACTTC. Residues: CASSQPFPGLAGVAKNIQYF.

This clonotype turned up a few times. The rearrangement uses TRBV6-6 and TRBJ2-3; no clear D. Trimming left V 2 bases short and J 1 base short, with 10 bases between. CDR1 is MNHNY and CDR2 is SVGAGI in the germline V gene (reference sequence). The CDR3 spans 15 residues. CDR3 in amino acids: CASSYLTVGTDTQYF. CDR3 nucleotides: TGTGCCAGCAGTTACCTTACCGTGGGCACAGATACGCAGTATTTT.

The chain couples TRBV28 to TRBJ2-7; maybe TRBD1 (6 bases). This CDR3 has 14 residues. V was clipped by 6 bases and J by 3 bases, with 15 bases between them. The germline V gene encodes CDR1 MDHEN and CDR2 SYDVKM. Written as DNA, the CDR3 is TGTGCCAGCAGACCCCAGACAGGCTTCTACGAGCAGTACTTC. Translated: CASRPQTGFYEQYF.

The chain combines TRBV10-3 with TRBJ1-1, with no clear D. V shed 6 bases and J shed 1 base, with 9 bases lying between them. Germline V lookup: CDR1 ENHRY, CDR2 SYGVKD. This CDR3 comprises 13 residues. The chain's CDR3 is CAIRGIQNTEAFF. The CDR3 DNA sequence: TGTGCCATCAGGGGGATTCAGAACACTGAAGCTTTCTTT.

This clonotype was recorded at least ten times. The genes are TRBV20-1 and TRBJ2-1; 9 bases are a match to TRBD2. The V segment lost 3 bases and the J segment 0 bases; nucleotides outside the gene matches: 6. Germline V gene data show CDR1 as DFQATT and CDR2 as SNEGSKA (reference sequence). This CDR3 contains 16 residues. DNA for the CDR3: TGCAGTGCTAGCCGTGATAGCGGGAGCTCCTACAATGAGCAGTTCTTC. Protein product: CSASRDSGSSYNEQFF.

The table lists this clonotype with a few counts. The genes are TRBV5-1 and TRBJ2-1; D ambiguous. Between the trimmed V and J ends, which lost 0 bases and 0 bases, there was a span of 7 bases. Germline CDR1 is SGHRS and CDR2 is YFSETQ. The CDR3 sequence is 15 residues long. In DNA, the CDR3 is TGCGCCAGCAGCTTGGTTGTGGGCTCCTACAATGAGCAGTTCTTC. It is translated as CASSLVVGSYNEQFF.

The rearrangement links TRBV27 to TRBJ2-4; 7 bases agree with TRBD1. The CDR3 covers 18 residues. V shed 3 bases, J shed 5 bases, and the junction held 16 bases outside the gene matches. Germline lookup yields CDR1 MNHEY and CDR2 SMNVEV (reference sequence). The CDR3 DNA reads TGTGCCAGCAGTTTGAGAGGGGCAGGGGGTTATGACGAAAACATTCAGTACTTC. Amino acid sequence: CASSLRGAGGYDENIQYF.

The chain joins TRBV6-1 to TRBJ2-5; D may be TRBD2 (5 bases). This CDR3 has 14 residues. Germline lookup yields CDR1 MNHNS and CDR2 SASEGT. Trimming stripped 11 bases from V and 4 bases from J, with 20 bases between. The CDR3 spells CAGRRGGRIETQYF. The CDR3 coding sequence is TGTGCCGGAAGAAGAGGAGGTAGGATAGAGACCCAGTACTTC.

This clonotype was observed a handful of times. This chain joins TRBV7-2 and TRBJ1-2; D possibly corresponds to TRBD1 (5 bases). In germline, CDR1 is SGHTA, CDR2 FQGNSA. V lost 0 bases to trimming and J lost 8 bases, with 19 bases between them. CDR3 length: 16 amino acids. As DNA, the CDR3 is TGTGCCAGCAGCTTAGCGCTGTCAGGGCGACGGGCCGGCTACACCTTC. This translates into CASSLALSGRRAGYTF.

This clonotype was observed a few times. The V call is TRBV12-3 or TRBV12-4, the J call TRBJ2-7; TRBD2 might be the D (5 bases). The CDR3 has 15 amino acids. V lost 6 bases, J lost 7 bases, and 22 bases lay in between. CDR3 nucleotides: TGTGCCAGCAGCGCCAATTTAGGACTGGCTAAGGAGCAGTACTTC. Protein sequence: CASSANLGLAKEQYF.

This chain connects TRBV6-1 to TRBJ2-5, with a possible D match to TRBD1 (6 bases). The CDR3 extends over 15 amino acids. Germline V gives CDR1 MNHNS, CDR2 SASEGT. V was cut by 5 bases and J by 11 bases, with 24 bases left in between. The CDR3 nucleotides are TGTGCCAGCAGTCCAAGCGTCGTCAGGGGAAACTCGCAGTACTTC. Translation gives CASSPSVVRGNSQYF.